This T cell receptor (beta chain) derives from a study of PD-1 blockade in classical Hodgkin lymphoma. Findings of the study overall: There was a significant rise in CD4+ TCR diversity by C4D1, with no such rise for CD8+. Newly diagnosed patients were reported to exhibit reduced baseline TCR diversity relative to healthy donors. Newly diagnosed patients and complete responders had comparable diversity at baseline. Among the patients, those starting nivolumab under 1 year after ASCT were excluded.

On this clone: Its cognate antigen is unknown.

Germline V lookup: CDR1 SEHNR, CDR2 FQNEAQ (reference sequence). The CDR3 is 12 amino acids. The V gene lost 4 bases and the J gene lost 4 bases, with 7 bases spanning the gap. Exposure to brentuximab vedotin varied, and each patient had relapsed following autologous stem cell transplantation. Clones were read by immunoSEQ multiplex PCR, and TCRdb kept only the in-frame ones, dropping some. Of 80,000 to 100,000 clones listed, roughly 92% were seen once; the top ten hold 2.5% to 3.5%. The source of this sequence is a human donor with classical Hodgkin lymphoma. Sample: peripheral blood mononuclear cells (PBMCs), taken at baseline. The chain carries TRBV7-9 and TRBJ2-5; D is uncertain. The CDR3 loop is CASSSRRETQYF. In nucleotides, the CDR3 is TGTGCCAGCAGCTCTAGACGAGAGACCCAGTACTTC.